Shown below are 29 T cell receptor beta chains from a single sample sequenced in a study of T cell responses to AZD1222 COVID-19 vaccine. This table comes from immunoSEQ multiplex PCR, and its TCRdb copy is limited to in-frame clones, with some not included. Altogether some 90,000 clones are present, 70% to 90% being singletons, with the ten largest covering about 19%. This specimen consisted of peripheral blood, obtained on day 0 of AZD1222 vaccination. Receptor source: an adult in good health.

The V call is TRBV9, the J call TRBJ2-3, with 7 bases matching TRBD2. The V gene's germline CDR1 is SGDLS and CDR2 YYNGEE. The CDR3 loop spans 13 amino acids. V lost 4 bases to trimming and J lost 4 bases; unmatched junction nucleotides: 3. For the CDR3, the DNA is TGTGCCAGCAGCCCCGCGGGAGCAGATACGCAGTATTTT. This encodes CASSPAGADTQYF.

This clone has just a few counts. The gene calls are TRBV3-1 (or the pseudogene TRBV3-2) and TRBJ2-5; 13 bases are a match to TRBD2. Germline CDR1 and CDR2: LGHDT and YNNKEL (reference sequence). V shed 1 base, J shed 3 bases, and the junction held 8 bases outside the gene matches. The length of the CDR3 is 18 residues. This CDR3 is CASSQGSTGTSGEETQYF. The CDR3 bases are TGTGCCAGCAGCCAAGGTAGCACCGGGACTAGCGGGGAAGAGACCCAGTACTTC.

The gene calls are TRBV5-1 and TRBJ2-4, with D tentatively TRBD1 (7 bases). With 2 bases removed from V and 2 bases from J, the gap between germline ends came to 14 bases. The length of the CDR3 is 16 residues. Germline V gene lookup returns CDR1 SGHRS and CDR2 YFSETQ. CDR3 coding DNA: TGCGCCAGCAGCTTTAGACAGGGAGGATCCAAAAACATTCAGTACTTC. Its protein is CASSFRQGGSKNIQYF.

The chain couples TRBV10-3 to TRBJ2-1, with D unclear. The CDR3 is 12 residues long. Germline lookup yields CDR1 ENHRY and CDR2 SYGVKD. V lost 3 bases and J lost 5, with 5 bases in between. CDR3 amino acids: CAISELDNEQFF. The CDR3 DNA sequence: TGTGCCATCAGTGAACTTGACAATGAGCAGTTCTTC.

The rearrangement uses TRBV18 and TRBJ1-6; D possibly corresponds to TRBD1 (6 bases). CDR1 is KGHSH, CDR2 LQKENI, per germline. V was pared by 6 bases and J by 8 bases, with 11 bases between. The CDR3 extends over 13 amino acids. CDR3: CASSADSDSPLHF. The CDR3 DNA sequence: TGTGCCAGCTCCGCGGACAGTGATTCACCCCTCCACTTT.

The chain carries TRBV11-2 and TRBJ2-7; TRBD2 agrees at 11 bases. CDR3 length equals 16 residues. Germline V gene sequence: CDR1 SGHAT, CDR2 FQNNGV. J gave up 3 bases and V 5 bases, and 9 bases lay outside the gene matches. CDR3 in amino acids: CASSRMGLAASYEQYF. CDR3 DNA sequence: TGTGCCAGCAGCCGGATGGGACTAGCGGCCAGCTACGAGCAGTACTTC.

This chain connects TRBV4-2 to TRBJ2-2; D may be TRBD2 (5 bases). In germline, CDR1 is LGHNA, CDR2 YNFKEQ. Trimming removed 6 bases from V and 3 bases from J, with 8 bases in between. The CDR3 spans 13 residues. The CDR3 bases are TGTGCCAGCAGTCGGGAACACACCGGGGAGCTGTTTTTT. Protein: CASSREHTGELFF.

The chain is built from TRBV3-1 (or the pseudogene TRBV3-2) and TRBJ2-5, with 10 nucleotides matching TRBD1. The germline CDR1 and CDR2 sequences are LGHDT and YNNKEL (reference sequence). The CDR3 loop spans 16 amino acids. Trimming took 1 base from V and 0 from J; bases not matched to a gene: 2. The CDR3 here is CASSQGDRGYQETQYF. The CDR3 nucleotides are TGTGCCAGCAGCCAAGGGGACAGGGGTTACCAAGAGACCCAGTACTTC.

The rearrangement joins TRBV10-3 to TRBJ1-1, with D uncertain. Trimming pared 5 bases from V and 0 bases from J, leaving 19 bases between. Germline V CDR1 and CDR2: ENHRY, SYGVKD. CDR3 size: 17 residues. CDR3 residues: CAISSGRSLVMNTEAFF. In DNA form, the CDR3 reads TGTGCCATCAGTTCCGGCCGATCCCTAGTTATGAACACTGAAGCTTTCTTT.

The V gene is TRBV5-1, the J gene TRBJ2-5; a weak D match, TRBD1 (5 bases). The V gene lost 5 bases and the J gene lost 4 bases, with 9 bases spanning the gap. Germline V gene data show CDR1 as SGHRS and CDR2 as YFSETQ. The CDR3 runs to 12 residues. The CDR3 DNA reads as TGCGCCAGCAGTAGTCAGGGAGAGACCCAGTACTTC. It specifies CASSSQGETQYF.

CDR3 in amino acids: CASRKIGTPLGGYTF. For the CDR3, the DNA is TGTGCCAGCAGGAAAATAGGGACACCCCTGGGAGGCTACACCTTC. The chain uses TRBV27 and TRBJ1-2, with a possible D match to TRBD1 (6 bases). V dropped 6 bases and J dropped 8 bases, with 22 bases sitting between them. Germline V gives CDR1 MNHEY, CDR2 SMNVEV (reference sequence). The CDR3 runs 15 residues.

The V gene is TRBV6-5, the J gene TRBJ1-2; D is perhaps TRBD1 (6 bases). In germline, CDR1 is MNHEY, CDR2 SVGAGI. This CDR3 has 15 amino acids. Trimming cost V 6 bases and J 3 bases, with 17 bases left between them. CDR3 bases: TGTGCCAGCAGCTACACAGGGTACAGGGACTATGGCTACACCTTC. Protein sequence: CASSYTGYRDYGYTF.

The chain links TRBV6-2 or TRBV6-3 to TRBJ1-2; unclear D gene. Trimming stripped 0 bases from V and 4 bases from J, with 18 bases between. From germline, CDR1 is MNHEY and CDR2 SVGEGT. The CDR3 extends over 17 amino acids. CDR3 sequence: CASSYSSGRTAGYGYTF. As DNA, the CDR3 is TGTGCCAGCAGTTACTCGAGCGGGAGGACCGCCGGCTATGGCTACACCTTC.

The rearrangement joins TRBV6-4 to TRBJ2-2; 8 bases align to TRBD2. This CDR3 has 15 residues. V shed 3 bases and J 4 bases; nucleotides not matched to a gene: 4. CDR1 is MRHNA, CDR2 SNTAGT, per germline. The CDR3 coding sequence is TGTGCCAGCAGTGAGCGGGGGGCCCCCACCGGGGAGCTGTTTTTT. It yields the protein CASSERGAPTGELFF.

The chain employs TRBV6-5 and TRBJ1-5; 9 nucleotides agree with TRBD1. Trimming removed 0 bases from V and 6 bases from J; junction bases left unmatched: 3. Germline-derived CDR1 and CDR2 are MNHEY and SVGAGI. The CDR3 runs to 15 residues. The CDR3 is CASSYSRTGAQPQHF. DNA of the CDR3: TGTGCCAGCAGTTACTCCCGGACAGGGGCTCAGCCCCAGCATTTT.

This clone was counted a single time. The chain couples TRBV6-2 or TRBV6-3 to TRBJ2-1; D is perhaps TRBD2 (7 bases). CDR1 MNHEY and CDR2 SVGEGT come from the germline V gene. The CDR3 runs 14 residues. The V end was cut by 3 bases, the J end by 7 bases, with 13 bases between. The CDR3 here is CASSYAGAKNEQFF. In nucleotides, the CDR3 is TGTGCCAGCAGTTATGCGGGGGCAAAGAATGAGCAGTTCTTC.

The chain employs TRBV7-8 and TRBJ1-3; unclear D gene. This CDR3 is 14 amino acids long. V gave up 5 bases and J gave up 3 bases, with 11 bases separating them. Germline V gene lookup returns CDR1 SGHVS and CDR2 FQNEAQ. The CDR3 DNA reads as TGTGCCAGCAGCCGAGAGAAGGGTGGAAACACCATATATTTT. Its translation: CASSREKGGNTIYF.

The CDR3 region is CASSLEIAGTQYF. The CDR3 nucleotides are TGTGCCAGCAGCTTAGAGATCGCGGGGACCCAGTACTTC. The rearrangement joins TRBV11-2 to TRBJ2-5, with D possibly TRBD2 on 5 matching bases. Germline-derived CDR1 and CDR2 are SGHAT and FQNNGV. The CDR3 consists of 13 residues. The V end was cut by 0 bases, the J end by 7 bases, with 9 bases between.

As DNA, the CDR3 is TGCGCCAGCAGCTTGGTCGGGGGGAATCAGCCCCAGCATTTT. Translation gives CASSLVGGNQPQHF. V is TRBV5-1 and J is TRBJ1-5; TRBD1 is a possible D gene (5 bases). The CDR3 loop spans 14 amino acids. Germline V gene sequence: CDR1 SGHRS, CDR2 YFSETQ. Trimming removed 0 bases from V and 4 bases from J, with 8 bases in between.

The rearrangement joins TRBV11-2 to TRBJ1-1; weak D call: TRBD1 (5 bases). The CDR3 extends over 15 amino acids. Trimming took 4 bases from V and 6 from J, leaving 18 bases between them. Per germline, CDR1 SGHAT and CDR2 FQNNGV. As DNA, the CDR3 is TGTGCCAGCAGCTATAGTTCAGGGTTGGGCGCTGAAGCTTTCTTT. Translating it yields CASSYSSGLGAEAFF.

Here the CDR3 DNA reads TGTGCCATCAGTGAGGCCGGGGAGCTGTTTTTT. Amino acids: CAISEAGELFF. The V and J genes are TRBV10-3 and TRBJ2-2; D remains ambiguous. The CDR3 length is 11 residues. Per germline, CDR1 ENHRY and CDR2 SYGVKD. Trimming took off 2 bases at V and 6 bases at J, with 1 base between the two ends.

The chain is built from TRBV4-3 and TRBJ2-2; 12 bases agree with TRBD2. The junction had 13 bases not matched to a gene; V was cut back by 1 base and J by 7 bases. This CDR3 has 19 residues. Germline V gene data show CDR1 as LGHNA and CDR2 as YSLEER. DNA for the CDR3: TGCGCCAGCAGCCAAGGTCGTTTAACTAGCGGGAGGATTGGCGGGGAGCTGTTTTTT. It encodes CASSQGRLTSGRIGGELFF.

This clone was seen just once. This rearrangement joins TRBV19 to TRBJ1-2; tentative D call: TRBD1 (5 bases). The CDR3 runs to 14 residues. Germline lookup yields CDR1 LNHDA and CDR2 SQIVND (reference sequence). V was shortened by 8 bases and J by 8 bases, with 21 bases between the two germline ends. CDR3: CASVTSGTTVGYTF. In nucleotides, the CDR3 is TGTGCCAGTGTGACTTCGGGGACTACGGTCGGCTACACCTTC.

The genes are TRBV18 and TRBJ2-7, with D possibly being TRBD1 (6 bases). Trimming stripped 2 bases from V and 6 bases from J, with 11 bases between. The CDR3 is made up of 13 amino acids. Germline lookup yields CDR1 KGHSH and CDR2 LQKENI. CDR3 in DNA: TGTGCCAGCTCACCAACTCAGGGGAGCGAGCAGTACTTC. It encodes CASSPTQGSEQYF.

The V gene is TRBV5-6, the J gene TRBJ2-2, with D perhaps matching TRBD1 or TRBD2 (5 bases each). The CDR3 runs 16 residues. With 3 bases removed from V and 0 bases from J, the gap between germline ends came to 12 bases. Germline loops: CDR1 SGHDT, CDR2 YYEEEE. CDR3 amino acids: CASSYPGPTNTGELFF. CDR3 nucleotides: TGTGCCAGCAGCTATCCGGGACCGACGAACACCGGGGAGCTGTTTTTT. Filled out from reference TRBV5-6 and TRBJ2-2, the complete variable domain reads DAGVTQSPTHLIKTRGQQVTLRCSPKSGHDTVSWYQQALGQGPQFIFQYYEEEERQRGNFPDRFSGHQFPNYSSELNVNALLLGDSALYLCASSYPGPTNTGELFFGEGSRLTVL.

The V and J genes are TRBV15 and TRBJ2-1; 11 positions match TRBD2. This CDR3 has 17 amino acids. The germline CDR1 and CDR2 sequences are LNHNV and YYDKDF (reference sequence). The trim removed 0 bases at V and 3 bases at J, leaving 4 bases unmatched. The CDR3: CATSRDPTSGVYNEQFF. The CDR3 region has the DNA TGTGCCACCAGCAGAGATCCGACTAGCGGGGTCTACAATGAGCAGTTCTTC.

This clone was counted a few times. The chain uses TRBV7-8 and TRBJ2-7; D tentatively fits TRBD1 or TRBD2 (5 bases each). CDR1 and CDR2 (germline): SGHVS, FQNEAQ. This CDR3 spans 15 amino acids. The V and J ends lost 0 bases and 2 bases respectively, with 11 bases between them. This chain's CDR3 is CASSLAARGPYEQYF. CDR3 DNA: TGTGCCAGCAGCTTAGCGGCGAGGGGCCCCTACGAGCAGTACTTC.

The chain joins TRBV3-1 (or the pseudogene TRBV3-2) to TRBJ1-1, with D uncertain. With 1 base removed from V and 8 bases from J, the gap between germline ends came to 8 bases. Germline lookup yields CDR1 LGHDT and CDR2 YNNKEL (reference sequence). This CDR3 is 12 amino acids long. The CDR3 coding sequence is TGTGCCAGCAGCCAAGTAGCCGGGGAAGCTTTCTTT. Residues: CASSQVAGEAFF.

This clone was detected once. The rearrangement uses TRBV7-2 and TRBJ1-5; tentative D call: TRBD1 (6 bases). V gave up 5 bases and J gave up 0 bases, with 11 bases separating them. Looked up from germline, CDR1 is SGHTA and CDR2 is FQGNSA. CDR3 length: 15 amino acids. CDR3 coding DNA: TGTGCCAGCAGCCGGTGGACAGATAGCAATCAGCCCCAGCATTTT. It yields the protein CASSRWTDSNQPQHF. Combining the CDR3 with reference TRBV7-2 and TRBJ1-5 gives the whole variable domain GAGVSQSPSNKVTEKGKDVELRCDPISGHTALYWYRQSLGQGLEFLIYFQGNSAPDKSGLPSDRFSAERTGGSVSTLTIQRTQQEDSAVYLCASSRWTDSNQPQHFGDGTRLSIL.